This T cell receptor (beta chain) stems from a study of T cells after yellow fever vaccination. Study-wide context: The SMART-Seq v4 Ultra Low Input method served to prepare the low-cell-number fractions. General study findings and limits: A small proportion of clonotypes was detected in both the CD4 and CD8 compartments. Reappearance after the booster was observed for most primary-vaccination clones (about 97% CD4, over 70% CD8).

With 0 bases removed from V and 2 bases from J, the gap between germline ends came to 17 bases. The CDR3 contains 17 residues. Germline V gene sequence: CDR1 WNHNN, CDR2 SYGVQD (reference sequence). This clonotype was seen many times. Antigen unknown. A single record per CDR3 protein comes from TCRdb applying MiXCR to the 5' RACE reads. Altogether 200,000 to 250,000 distinct CDR3 sequences are present, around 3.1% being singletons, with the ten largest covering around 3%. The sequenced sample was CD4+ T cells sorted from PBMCs, obtained 10 days after the yellow fever booster vaccination. The sequence was collected from a man between 18 and 29 years old who received the YFV17D yellow fever vaccine. The chain uses TRBV10-1 and TRBJ2-7; unclear D gene. CDR3 sequence reads: CASSESAGAPGAYEQYF. CDR3 DNA: TGCGCCAGCAGTGAGTCGGCCGGCGCTCCTGGGGCCTACGAGCAGTACTTC.